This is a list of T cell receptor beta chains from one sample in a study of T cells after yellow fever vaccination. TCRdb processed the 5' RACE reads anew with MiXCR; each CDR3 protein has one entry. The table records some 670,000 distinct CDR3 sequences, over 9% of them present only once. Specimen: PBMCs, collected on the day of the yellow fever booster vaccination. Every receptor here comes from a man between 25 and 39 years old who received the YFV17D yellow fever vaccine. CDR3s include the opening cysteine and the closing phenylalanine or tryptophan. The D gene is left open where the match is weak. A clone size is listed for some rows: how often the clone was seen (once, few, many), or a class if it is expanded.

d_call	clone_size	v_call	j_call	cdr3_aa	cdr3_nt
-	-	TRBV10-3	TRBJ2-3	CAISGPAGTDTQYF	TGTGCCATCAGTGGGCCCGCGGGGACAGATACGCAGTATTTT
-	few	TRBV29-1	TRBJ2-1	CSVLDPNEQFF	TGCAGCGTTCTCGACCCGAACGAGCAGTTCTTC
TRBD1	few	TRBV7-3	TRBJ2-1	CASSLIPGQGDNEQFF	TGTGCCAGCAGCTTGATCCCGGGACAGGGGGACAATGAGCAGTTCTTC
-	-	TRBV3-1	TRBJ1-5	CASSQAAGRQPQHF	TGTGCCAGCAGCCAAGCGGCGGGTCGACAGCCCCAGCATTTT
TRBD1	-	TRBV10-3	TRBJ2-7	CAISELNRTGALMWGEQYF	TGTGCCATCAGTGAGTTGAACCGGACAGGGGCCCTAATGTGGGGAGAGCAGTACTTC
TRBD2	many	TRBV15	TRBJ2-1	CATSRDRASGRGQFF	TGTGCCACCAGCAGAGATCGGGCTAGCGGGAGGGGACAGTTCTTC
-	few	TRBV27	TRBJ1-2	CASSWGTEPRLGGYTF	TGTGCCAGCAGTTGGGGGACCGAACCGAGGCTGGGGGGCTACACCTTC
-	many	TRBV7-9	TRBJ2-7	CASSRDGAYEQYF	TGTGCCAGCAGTCGAGACGGAGCCTACGAGCAGTACTTC
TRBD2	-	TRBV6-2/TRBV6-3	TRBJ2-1	CASSPITGTSRYNEQFF	TGTGCCAGCAGTCCTATAACCGGGACTAGCCGCTACAATGAGCAGTTCTTC
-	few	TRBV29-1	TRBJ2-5	CSVGSGTNQETQYF	TGCAGCGTCGGGTCCGGGACAAACCAAGAGACCCAGTACTTC
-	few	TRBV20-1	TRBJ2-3	CSAGTDLGDTQYF	TGCAGTGCCGGGACGGACCTTGGAGATACGCAGTATTTT
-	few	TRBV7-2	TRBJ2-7	CASSSPGLSEQYF	TGTGCCAGCAGCTCCCCGGGACTTTCTGAGCAGTACTTC
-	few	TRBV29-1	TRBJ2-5	CSVAADWGETQYF	TGCAGCGTCGCTGCGGACTGGGGGGAGACCCAGTACTTC
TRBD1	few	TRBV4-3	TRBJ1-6	CASSQGDSLYNSPLHF	TGCGCCAGCAGCCAAGGGGACAGCCTCTATAATTCACCCCTCCACTTT
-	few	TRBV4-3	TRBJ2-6	CASSQDNSGANVLTF	TGCGCCAGCAGCCAAGATAACTCTGGGGCCAACGTCCTGACTTTC
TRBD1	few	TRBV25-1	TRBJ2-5	CASSELGGGPQETQYF	TGTGCCAGCAGTGAATTAGGGGGCGGTCCCCAAGAGACCCAGTACTTC
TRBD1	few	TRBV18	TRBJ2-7	CASSPSGTGLSEQYF	TGTGCCAGCTCACCGTCGGGGACAGGGTTGAGCGAGCAGTACTTC
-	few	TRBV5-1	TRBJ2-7	CASSFGAYRVGGSYEQYF	TGCGCCAGCAGCTTCGGGGCCTACAGGGTTGGGGGCTCCTACGAGCAGTACTTC
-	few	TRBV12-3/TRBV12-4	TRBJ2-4	CASSSPSQAKNIQYF	TGTGCCAGCAGTTCCCCATCACAAGCCAAAAACATTCAGTACTTC
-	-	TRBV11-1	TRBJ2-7	CASSGLGESYEQYF	TGTGCCAGCAGCGGGCTCGGGGAATCCTACGAGCAGTACTTC
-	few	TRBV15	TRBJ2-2	CAVRLANTGELFF	TGTGCCGTCCGGCTAGCTAACACCGGGGAGCTGTTTTTT
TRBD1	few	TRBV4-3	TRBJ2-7	CASSQGGQVAGQYF	TGCGCCAGCAGCCAAGGAGGACAGGTTGCGGGGCAGTACTTC
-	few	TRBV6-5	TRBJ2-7	CASSYSYNLPYEQYF	TGTGCCAGCAGTTACTCTTACAACCTCCCCTACGAGCAGTACTTC
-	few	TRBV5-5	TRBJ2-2	CASSLAFQPTGELFF	TGTGCCAGCAGCTTGGCCTTTCAGCCCACCGGGGAGCTGTTTTTT
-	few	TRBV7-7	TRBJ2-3	CASSLGVDADTQYF	TGTGCTAGCAGCTTAGGGGTGGACGCAGATACGCAGTATTTT
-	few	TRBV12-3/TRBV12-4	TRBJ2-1	CASGVAGAAHEQFF	TGTGCCAGCGGTGTCGCGGGCGCAGCCCATGAGCAGTTCTTC
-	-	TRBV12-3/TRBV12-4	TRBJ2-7	CTSSLWKWSSSSYEQYF	TGTACCAGCAGTTTGTGGAAGTGGTCCAGTTCCTCCTACGAGCAGTACTTC
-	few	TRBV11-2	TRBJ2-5	CASSFHREETQYF	TGTGCCAGCAGCTTCCACAGGGAAGAGACCCAGTACTTC
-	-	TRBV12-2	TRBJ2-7	CASRLIPMPPYEQYF	TGTGCAAGTCGCTTAATTCCTATGCCCCCTTACGAGCAGTACTTC
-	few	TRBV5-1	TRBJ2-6	CASSSSQVGITPNVLTF	TGCGCCAGCAGCTCCTCGCAGGTCGGAATCACACCCAACGTCCTGACTTTC
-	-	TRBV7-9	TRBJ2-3	CASSQGSGDTQYF	TGTGCCAGCAGCCAAGGGAGCGGCGATACGCAGTATTTT
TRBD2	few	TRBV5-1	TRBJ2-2	CASSLVAGGAGELFF	TGCGCCAGCAGCTTGGTAGCGGGAGGGGCCGGGGAGCTGTTTTTT
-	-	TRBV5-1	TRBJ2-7	CASSLDGLAPEQYF	TGCGCCAGCAGCTTGGATGGGTTAGCCCCCGAGCAGTACTTC
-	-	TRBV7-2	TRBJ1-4	CASSRVKGGGEKLFF	TGTGCCAGCAGTCGGGTAAAAGGCGGGGGTGAAAAACTGTTTTTT
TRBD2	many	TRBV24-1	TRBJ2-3	CATAGTPSADTQYF	TGTGCCACAGCGGGGACTCCAAGTGCAGATACGCAGTATTTT
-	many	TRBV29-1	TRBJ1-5	CSVGQSSNQPQHF	TGCAGCGTTGGGCAGAGTAGCAATCAGCCCCAGCATTTT
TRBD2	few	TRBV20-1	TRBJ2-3	CSAIPLAGVVTDTQYF	TGCAGTGCTATACCACTAGCGGGAGTCGTCACAGATACGCAGTATTTT
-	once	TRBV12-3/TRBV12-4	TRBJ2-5	CASSPLDSGGLGETQYF	TGTGCCAGCAGTCCTTTGGACAGTGGGGGCCTGGGCGAGACCCAGTACTTC
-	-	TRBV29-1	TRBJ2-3	CSVVGRLTDTQYF	TGCAGCGTTGTCGGACGGCTGACAGATACGCAGTATTTT
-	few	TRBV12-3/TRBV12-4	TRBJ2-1	CASSLGRTNTYNEQFF	TGTGCCAGCAGTTTGGGCCGGACGAACACTTACAATGAGCAGTTCTTC
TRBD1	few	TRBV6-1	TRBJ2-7	CASSLTRGPSSYEQYF	TGTGCCAGCAGCCTGACGAGGGGGCCCAGCTCCTACGAGCAGTACTTC
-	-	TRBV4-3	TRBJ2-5	CASSQDSPGQTQYF	TGCGCCAGCAGCCAAGATTCTCCCGGCCAGACCCAGTACTTC
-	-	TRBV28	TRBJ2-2	CASRREFTGELFF	TGTGCCAGCAGACGGGAGTTCACCGGGGAGCTGTTTTTT
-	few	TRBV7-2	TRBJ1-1	CASSLGVHMNTEAFF	TGTGCCAGCAGCTTGGGGGTTCACATGAACACTGAAGCTTTCTTT
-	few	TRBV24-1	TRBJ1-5	CATSERGRGNQPQHF	TGTGCCACCAGTGAAAGGGGCAGGGGTAATCAGCCCCAGCATTTT